This T cell receptor beta chain comes out of a study of cytomegalovirus exposure and HLA in healthy donors. Study conclusions and caveats: A missense DCLRE1C variant was associated with V- and J-gene trimming of TCR beta chains in a later analysis, and an independent cohort replicated the association.

The junction had 5 bases not matched to a gene; V was cut back by 1 base and J by 2 bases. The CDR3 spans 16 residues. Germline V gene lookup returns CDR1 SGHVS and CDR2 FQNEAQ. Of note for this clone: Its cognate antigen is unknown.

Healthy donors of bone marrow made up the group. Amplification used 60 Vbeta primers and 13 Jbeta primers. Sequencing was performed with immunoSEQ multiplex PCR; in TCRdb, only in-frame clones are kept and a portion is missing. The sample holds about 67,000 clones, 65% to 70% seen once. The sequencing sample was made of PBMCs. The origin of this receptor is a woman aged 30 to 39 in good health and CMV-seronegative. This chain links TRBV7-8 with TRBJ2-1, with 7 positions matching TRBD2. CDR3 in amino acids: CASSLVSGVAYNEQFF. The CDR3, as DNA: TGTGCCAGCAGCTTAGTAAGCGGGGTGGCCTACAATGAGCAGTTCTTC. Supplemented by reference TRBV7-8 and TRBJ2-1, the full variable domain reads GAGVSQSPRYKVAKRGQDVALRCDPISGHVSLFWYQQALGQGPEFLTYFQNEAQLDKSGLPSDRFFAERPEGSVSTLKIQRTQQEDSAVYLCASSLVSGVAYNEQFFGPGTRLTVL.